Sequencing of this T cell receptor beta chain was carried out in a study of blood T cell repertoires in COVID-19. The wider study: The United States, Italy and Spain were the sources of the acute and convalescent COVID-19 samples. Sample material is recorded as cDNA or gDNA derived from T cells, B-cell-depleted T cells, or PBMCs.

Participants reported their clinical history, and cohort assignment relied on those reports. The CDR3 has 14 residues. V was clipped by 3 bases and J by 5 bases, with 11 bases between them. Germline CDR1 and CDR2: MRHNA and SNTAGT. Original data processing: Reference gene primer amplification gave estimated nucleated cell counts. Sequenced by immunoSEQ multiplex PCR; TCRdb stores in-frame clones only, minus some. V and J calls and clone size come straight from that table; D and trimming were deduced from the DNA. The sample consists of 200,000 to 250,000 clones, 80% to 90% of them appearing once. Sequenced input: PBMCs or T cells enriched from blood (not recorded which). The TCR originated in a woman in her forties with acute COVID-19. This chain links TRBV6-4 with TRBJ2-1; D possibly corresponds to TRBD1 (6 bases). For the CDR3, the DNA is TGTGCCAGCAGTGAACCCGGGACACACAATGAGCAGTTCTTC. Its translation: CASSEPGTHNEQFF.